This TCR beta chain was identified in a study of CD8 T cells in Susac syndrome. cDNA came from approximately 0.5 to 1 ug RNA primed by random hexamers. By means of immunoSEQ multiplex PCR, TCR beta CDR3 spanning 54 Vbeta and 13 Jbeta underwent amplification. TCRdb redid the calling of the immunoSEQ multiplex PCR reads with MiXCR, one entry per CDR3 protein. The sample includes hundreds of thousands of distinct CDR3 sequences, over 85% of them seen just once. This CDR3 is built from 19 residues. With 2 bases clipped from V and 3 bases from J, the junction kept 14 bases outside the gene matches. Sequencing targeted TCR beta in blood CD8+ and CD4+ T cells. Those who served as multiple sclerosis controls were treatment-naive patients with stable or active relapsing-remitting disease. Negative magnetic isolation gave CD8+ and CD4+ cells; FACS enriched CD8+ TEMRA.

The specimen sequenced was CD4+ T cells from PBMCs. This TCR was recovered from a human donor with multiple sclerosis. The rearrangement uses TRBV12-3 or TRBV12-4 and TRBJ2-1; 9 positions match TRBD2. The CDR3 sequence: CASSLSPSGDLQGYNEQFF. DNA for the CDR3: TGTGCCAGCAGTTTAAGCCCTAGCGGGGATTTGCAGGGCTACAATGAGCAGTTCTTC.